The 2 T cell receptor beta chains presented below share a single source sample, sequenced in a study of T cell responses to AZD1222 COVID-19 vaccine. Using immunoSEQ multiplex PCR, the repertoire was profiled, and TCRdb retains in-frame clones only, with some absent. The sample shows fewer than 150,000 clones, around 88% of them seen only once. This material consisted of peripheral blood, taken on day 0 of AZD1222 vaccination. The receptors originated from an adult in good health.

The V call is TRBV7-2, the J call TRBJ1-5; TRBD1 matches at 9 bases. Unmatched junction bases numbered 5, after V lost 5 bases and J lost 0 bases. The germline gives CDR1 SGHTA, CDR2 FQGNSA. This CDR3 region has 16 residues. CDR3 sequence (DNA): TGTGCCAGCAGCCAACAGACAGGGGGTAGCAATCAGCCCCAGCATTTT. It specifies CASSQQTGGSNQPQHF.

The chain recombines TRBV6-2 or TRBV6-3 with TRBJ1-1; maybe TRBD1 (6 bases). The CDR3 length is 17 residues. CDR1 is MNHEY, CDR2 SVGEGT, per germline. Deletions cut 0 bases from V and 5 bases from J, with 19 bases between. CDR3 nucleotide sequence: TGTGCCAGCAGTTACTCCGGGACATTCGGGGTGGATACTGAAGCTTTCTTT. Its translation: CASSYSGTFGVDTEAFF.